These 27 T cell receptor beta chains share one sample of origin, sequenced in a study of identical twins. TCRdb re-called the 5' RACE reads with MiXCR, one entry per CDR3 protein. Among some 300,000 distinct CDR3 sequences listed, 9% to 15% were seen once. These data were likewise used in another study, on yellow fever vaccine responses in identical twins.

Sequenced sample: CD8+ T cells sorted from blood. These receptors were taken from a woman aged 18-29 years in good health.

This clonotype was picked up many times. This chain joins TRBV12-3 or TRBV12-4 and TRBJ2-1; TRBD2 aligns across 11 bases. This CDR3 has 14 residues. V lost 5 bases and J lost 7; bases outside the gene matches: 4. In nucleotides, the CDR3 is TGTGCCAGCAGTCCTAGGACTAGCGGGAATGAGCAGTTCTTC. This translates into CASSPRTSGNEQFF.

Only a few counts were recorded for this clonotype. This chain connects TRBV28 to TRBJ2-1, with unresolved D. The CDR3 is 14 amino acids. Germline V gene data show CDR1 as MDHEN and CDR2 as SYDVKM. V gave up 7 bases and J gave up 7 bases, with 17 bases separating them. In nucleotides, the CDR3 is TGTGCCAGCACCTCCTGGGGTAGCTGGAATGAGCAGTTCTTC. It specifies CASTSWGSWNEQFF.

This chain uses TRBV27 with TRBJ1-1, with a possible D match to TRBD1 (6 bases). Germline V gives CDR1 MNHEY, CDR2 SMNVEV (reference sequence). The CDR3 contains 16 residues. The V gene lost 3 bases and the J gene lost 0 bases, with 14 bases spanning the gap. CDR3 amino acids: CASSFIFDRLNTEAFF. The CDR3 DNA is TGTGCCAGCAGTTTTATTTTTGACAGGTTGAACACTGAAGCTTTCTTT.

The table lists this clonotype with many counts. The rearrangement uses TRBV6-4 and TRBJ2-7, with D hard to call. Looked up from germline, CDR1 is MRHNA and CDR2 is SNTAGT. The CDR3 has 9 amino acids. The germline V and J ends were trimmed by 11 bases and 0 bases, with 2 bases remaining between them. The CDR3 is CAGSYEQYV. The CDR3 DNA follows: TGTGCCGGCTCCTACGAGCAGTACGTC.

This clonotype was counted many times. The chain joins TRBV11-2 to TRBJ2-3, with 13 bases that match TRBD2. This CDR3 comprises 17 residues. Trimming took 2 bases from V and 2 from J; bases not matched to a gene: 4. Germline CDR1 is SGHAT and CDR2 is FQNNGV. The CDR3 nucleotides read TGTGCCAGCAGCTTACGACTAGCGGGAGGACCCACAGATACGCAGTATTTT. Its translation is CASSLRLAGGPTDTQYF.

This clonotype was seen ten or more times. This chain joins TRBV6-4 and TRBJ2-1; weak D call: TRBD2 (5 bases). The CDR3 is made up of 15 amino acids. CDR1 is MRHNA and CDR2 is SNTAGT in the germline V gene. The V gene lost 6 bases and the J gene lost 0 bases, with 12 bases spanning the gap. CDR3 residues: CASSAAESSYNEQFF. CDR3 in DNA: TGTGCCAGCAGCGCAGCGGAGAGCTCCTACAATGAGCAGTTCTTC.

This clonotype has a count of ten or more. The gene calls are TRBV4-1 and TRBJ1-1; no clear D. The germline V and J ends were trimmed by 5 bases and 4 bases, with 17 bases remaining between them. Germline V gene data show CDR1 as MGHRA and CDR2 as YSYEKL. The CDR3 extends over 15 amino acids. The CDR3 DNA reads TGCGCCAGCAGCTCACGGGGTGGAGTTATCACTGAAGCTTTCTTT. The encoded protein is CASSSRGGVITEAFF.

This clonotype was detected many times. Here the CDR3 DNA reads TGCAGCGTTGACCAAACCAGGCAGCGCACAACTGAAGCTTTCTTT. This encodes CSVDQTRQRTTEAFF. The chain employs TRBV29-1 and TRBJ1-1; D is uncertain. Trimming removed 3 bases at V and 5 bases at J, with 19 bases between. This CDR3 spans 15 amino acids. Germline CDR1 reads SQVTM; CDR2 reads ANQGSEA.

V is TRBV7-9 and J is TRBJ2-5; TRBD2 matches at 8 bases. The junction had 13 bases not matched to a gene; V was cut back by 8 bases and J by 2 bases. The CDR3 contains 16 residues. Germline V gives CDR1 SEHNR, CDR2 FQNEAQ (reference sequence). CDR3 sequence reads: CASGDGRAVSQETQYF. The CDR3 nucleotides are TGTGCCAGCGGAGACGGGAGGGCCGTCAGTCAAGAGACCCAGTACTTC.

This clonotype was observed at least ten times. The chain combines TRBV10-3 with TRBJ2-3; TRBD2 aligns across 10 bases. CDR3 length: 16 amino acids. The germline gives CDR1 ENHRY, CDR2 SYGVKD. The ends lost 3 bases at V and 4 bases at J; junction bases unmatched: 7. The CDR3 reads CAISDIAGGTADTQYF. The CDR3 nucleotides read TGTGCCATCAGTGACATAGCGGGAGGAACGGCAGATACGCAGTATTTT.

This clonotype was seen more than once but under ten times. The rearrangement joins TRBV6-5 to TRBJ2-5; D uncertain. The CDR3 runs 12 residues. From germline, CDR1 is MNHEY and CDR2 SVGAGI. V was cut by 5 bases and J by 7 bases, with 11 bases left in between. CDR3 in amino acids: CASSPAWGTQYF. The DNA for the CDR3 is TGTGCCAGCAGTCCGGCCTGGGGGACCCAGTACTTC.

The V and J genes are TRBV25-1 and TRBJ2-5, with 9 positions matching TRBD1. Germline assignment: CDR1 MGHDK and CDR2 SYGVNS. V dropped 3 bases and J dropped 3; count of bases not matched to a gene: 2. The CDR3 is 14 residues long. CDR3 sequence reads: CASSDDRGEETQYF. The CDR3 bases are TGTGCCAGCAGTGATGACAGGGGGGAAGAGACCCAGTACTTC. The whole variable domain, remainder taken from reference TRBV25-1 and TRBJ2-5, is EADIYQTPRYLVIGTGKKITLECSQTMGHDKMYWYQQDPGMELHLIHYSYGVNSTEKGDLSSESTVSRIRTEHFPLTLESARPSHTSQYLCASSDDRGEETQYFGPGTRLLVL.

The chain links TRBV19 to TRBJ2-1, with unresolved D. Per the germline V gene, CDR1 is LNHDA and CDR2 is SQIVND (reference sequence). The CDR3 has 13 residues. The V end was cut by 4 bases, the J end by 7 bases, with 11 bases between. In DNA form, the CDR3 reads TGTGCCAGTAGTACCTACCTCGGGAATGAGCAGTTCTTC. Protein product: CASSTYLGNEQFF.

This clonotype was observed a handful of times. The junction departs from germline at one end; a sequencing error may be responsible. The rearrangement links TRBV12-5 to TRBJ1-1; D gene uncertain. The CDR3 is made up of 13 amino acids. Germline CDR1 reads LGHNT; CDR2 reads FRNRAP. The CDR3 protein is CASDGPPEADAFF. CDR3 DNA sequence: TGTGCTAGTGACGGACCGCCTGAGGCTGACGCTTTCTTT. The full variable domain, completed using reference TRBV12-5 and TRBJ1-1, is DARVTQTPRHKVTEMGQEVTMRCQPILGHNTVFWYRQTMMQGLELLAYFRNRAPLDDSGMPKDRFSAEMPDATLATLKIQPSEPRDSAVYFCASDGPPEADAFFGQGTRLTVV.

This clonotype was counted at least ten times. The V gene is TRBV4-1, the J gene TRBJ1-1; D is uncertain. Between the trimmed V and J ends, which lost 4 bases and 1 base, there was a span of 16 bases. There are 16 residues in the CDR3. Germline V lookup: CDR1 MGHRA, CDR2 YSYEKL. CDR3 in amino acids: CASSRFTQIANTEAFF. DNA of the CDR3: TGCGCCAGCAGCCGCTTCACACAGATCGCGAACACTGAAGCTTTCTTT.

This clonotype was observed many times. This rearrangement joins TRBV5-1 to TRBJ2-2; D gene unclear. The CDR3 has 14 amino acids. Germline CDR1 reads SGHRS; CDR2 reads YFSETQ. V was trimmed by 1 base and J by 1 base, leaving 5 bases between them. CDR3 sequence: CASSLSLNTGELFF. The CDR3 nucleotides are TGCGCCAGCAGCTTGAGTTTGAACACCGGGGAGCTGTTTTTT.

This clonotype has more than one count but fewer than ten. CDR3 region: CASSYLGGNYGYTF. In DNA, the CDR3 is TGTGCCAGCAGTTACCTGGGAGGGAACTATGGCTACACCTTC. The J gene is TRBJ1-2, the V gene TRBV6-5; no clear D. The CDR3 is 14 residues long. Trimming removed 2 bases from V and 2 bases from J, with 9 bases in between. The germline V gene has CDR1 MNHEY and CDR2 SVGAGI.

V and J are TRBV3-1 and TRBJ2-7; D is tentatively TRBD1 or TRBD2 (5 bases each). V gave up 9 bases and J gave up 2 bases, with 32 bases separating them. Germline V gene sequence: CDR1 LGHDT, CDR2 YNNKEL (reference sequence). The CDR3 is 19 residues long. CDR3 protein: CARHGPKLHGTSSPYEQYF. The DNA for the CDR3 is TGTGCCAGACACGGCCCCAAGTTACATGGGACCTCAAGCCCCTACGAGCAGTACTTC.

V is TRBV6-1 and J is TRBJ2-5, with 10 bases aligning to TRBD1. CDR3 length: 15 amino acids. With 5 bases clipped from V and 5 bases from J, the junction kept 8 bases outside the gene matches. From germline, CDR1 is MNHNS and CDR2 SASEGT. The CDR3 DNA reads TGTGCCAGCAGTCGTCGACAGGGACAGGGGGAGACCCAGTACTTC. This gives the protein CASSRRQGQGETQYF.

This clonotype has ten or more counts. CDR3 in amino acids: CSASGPGSDTEAFF. CDR3 sequence (DNA): TGCAGTGCTAGTGGGCCGGGGTCGGACACTGAAGCTTTCTTT. V is TRBV20-1 and J is TRBJ1-1, with D hard to call. Trimming took off 3 bases at V and 3 bases at J, with 14 bases between the two ends. Germline V CDR1 and CDR2: DFQATT, SNEGSKA (reference sequence). The CDR3 is made up of 14 amino acids.

The gene calls are TRBV3-1 and TRBJ1-2; a possible D gene is TRBD1 (5 bases). The length of the CDR3 is 16 residues. Trimming pared 1 base from V and 2 bases from J, leaving 14 bases between. CDR1 is LGHDT and CDR2 is YNNKEL in the germline V gene (reference sequence). The CDR3 spells CASSQVPRGLNYGYTF. The CDR3 coding sequence is TGTGCCAGCAGCCAAGTGCCTCGGGGCCTAAACTATGGCTACACCTTC.

This clonotype occurred a few times. This sequence joins TRBV19 and TRBJ2-7; 8 positions match TRBD2. CDR1 is LNHDA, CDR2 SQIVND, per germline (reference sequence). CDR3 size: 15 residues. Unmatched junction bases numbered 4, after V lost 1 base and J lost 2 bases. The CDR3 DNA is TGTGCCAGTAGTATAGCCAGCGGGAGCCCCTACGAGCAGTACTTC. Translation: CASSIASGSPYEQYF.

The genes are TRBV28 and TRBJ2-7; TRBD1 matches at 8 bases. Germline CDR1 and CDR2: MDHEN and SYDVKM. CDR3 size: 15 residues. The V gene end was trimmed by 7 bases and the J gene end by 7 bases; junction bases not matched to a gene: 15. As DNA, the CDR3 is TGTGCCAGCACCTATCGGACAGGGATCTCCGGGGAGCAGTACTTC. Translation gives CASTYRTGISGEQYF. The full variable domain, with the rest looked up from reference TRBV28 and TRBJ2-7, is DVKVTQSSRYLVKRTGEKVFLECVQDMDHENMFWYRQDPGLGLRLIYFSYDVKMKEKGDIPEGYSVSREKKERFSLILESASTNQTSMYLCASTYRTGISGEQYFGPGTRLTVT.

This clonotype came up many times. V gene TRBV7-8 combines with J gene TRBJ2-1; D is possibly TRBD2 (7 bases). The germline V and J ends were trimmed by 5 bases and 4 bases, with 18 bases remaining between them. The CDR3 runs 16 residues. Germline V lookup: CDR1 SGHVS, CDR2 FQNEAQ. CDR3 region: CASSPPGAGVYNEQFF. In DNA, the CDR3 is TGTGCCAGCAGCCCCCCGGGGGCGGGGGTGTACAATGAGCAGTTCTTC.

The V call is TRBV13, the J call TRBJ1-1, with TRBD1 matching 7 bases. The CDR3 is 15 residues long. CDR1 and CDR2 (germline): PRHDT, FYEKMQ (reference sequence). V lost 4 bases and J lost 1; bases outside the gene matches: 6. The CDR3 DNA is TGTGCCAGCAGCTCACAGGGGACCGAGAACACTGAAGCTTTCTTT. It encodes CASSSQGTENTEAFF. The whole variable domain, remainder taken from reference TRBV13 and TRBJ1-1, is AAGVIQSPRHLIKEKRETATLKCYPIPRHDTVYWYQQGPGQDPQFLISFYEKMQSDKGSIPDRFSAQQFSDYHSELNMSSLELGDSALYFCASSSQGTENTEAFFGQGTRLTVV.

This clonotype was counted between two and nine times. The chain couples TRBV25-1 to TRBJ1-6; 7 bases are a match to TRBD1. From germline, CDR1 is MGHDK and CDR2 SYGVNS. CDR3 size: 16 residues. Trimming removed 5 bases from V and 6 bases from J; junction bases left unmatched: 10. The CDR3 spells CASSYTGAPVNSPLHF. The CDR3 nucleotides read TGTGCCAGCAGTTACACAGGGGCCCCAGTTAATTCACCCCTCCACTTT.

This clonotype was counted only a few times. The chain couples TRBV4-1 to TRBJ2-7, with 9 nucleotides matching TRBD1. V trimming: 3 bases; J trimming: 4 bases; junction bases outside the gene matches: 7. The CDR3 sequence is 15 residues long. Germline V gene sequence: CDR1 MGHRA, CDR2 YSYEKL. The CDR3 nucleotides are TGCGCCAGCAGCCACACTACAGGGGGCTTATACGAGCAGTACGTC. It translates to CASSHTTGGLYEQYV.